This is a list of T cell receptor beta chains from one sample in a study of blood T cell repertoires in COVID-19. Assay used: immunoSEQ multiplex PCR; TCRdb lists only in-frame clones, some missing. The repertoire holds under 300,000 clones, with approximately 84% as singletons. Sequencing input: PBMCs or T cells enriched from blood (not recorded which). The source is a young man who had recovered from COVID-19. Each CDR3 is given with its conserved first and last residue. Fields, in order: clone size, J gene, V gene, D gene, CDR3 DNA, CDR3 protein. D genes are given only for firm matches. The size entry is marked missing in some rows and otherwise reads once, few, many or a size class.

. TRBJ1-6 TRBV27 . TGTGCCAGCAGTTTATCTGAGTTTTCACCCCTCCACTTT CASSLSEFSPLHF
. TRBJ2-6 TRBV27 . TGTGCCAGCAGTCCGGGGATATCTGGGGCCAACGTCCTGACTTTC CASSPGISGANVLTF
. TRBJ1-2 TRBV24-1 TRBD1 TGTGCCACCAGTGATTTAGCGGCAGGGGGCGATGGCTACACCTTC CATSDLAAGGDGYTF
. TRBJ2-7 TRBV5-6 TRBD2 TGTGCCAGCAGCTTGGCCTATTCGGTTCGTAGCGGGGGCCCCTACGAGCAGTACTTC CASSLAYSVRSGGPYEQYF
. TRBJ1-2 TRBV28 . TGTGCCAGCAGTTCCCGGGGGGCGGGGCAGATCTTC CASSSRGAGQIF
. TRBJ2-1 TRBV11-3 TRBD2 TGTGCCAGCAGACCTAGCGGGAACAATGAGCAGTTCTTC CASRPSGNNEQFF
. TRBJ2-7 TRBV27 . TGTGCCAGCAGTTTAAGTGGCAGGGCCTACGAGCAGTACTTC CASSLSGRAYEQYF
few TRBJ2-5 TRBV11-2 TRBD2 TGTGCCAGCAGCTCAAGAAGCGGGGTCGTCGAGACCCAGTACTTC CASSSRSGVVETQYF
few TRBJ1-4 TRBV2 . TGTGCCAGCATCCTGTCGGGGGCTAATGAAAAACTGTTTTTT CASILSGANEKLFF
. TRBJ1-6 TRBV5-1 . TGCGCCAGCAGCCCCGAGGGGGTTCAATCACCCCTCCACTTT CASSPEGVQSPLHF
. TRBJ2-1 TRBV2 TRBD2 TGTGCCAGCAGTGAAGCTTTGGCTAGCGGGAGTAGCAATGAGCAGTTCTTC CASSEALASGSSNEQFF
. TRBJ1-1 TRBV4-2 . TGTGCCAGCAGCCTCGAAGGTGTGGGGGGATTAGAAGCTTTCTTT CASSLEGVGGLEAFF
. TRBJ1-4 TRBV7-2 . TGTGCCAGCAGCCAAAATAACAGGGACCATGAAAAACTGTTTTTT CASSQNNRDHEKLFF
. TRBJ1-1 TRBV18 . TGTGCCAGCTCGCCGGTTGACATCGCGAACACTGAAGCTTTCTTT CASSPVDIANTEAFF
. TRBJ1-6 TRBV28 TRBD1 TGTGCCAGCAGTCCCTGGGACAGGGCGAGATCACCCCTCCACTTT CASSPWDRARSPLHF
few TRBJ2-1 TRBV5-8 TRBD1 TGTGCCAGCGGCCCCACAGGGGATGAGCAGTTCTTC CASGPTGDEQFF
. TRBJ2-5 TRBV7-9 . TGTGCCAGCAGCTCCCAGATGACCCAGTACTTC CASSSQMTQYF
. TRBJ2-1 TRBV12-5 . TGTGCTAGTGGTTTGGGGGATAGCGGAGGCGATGAGCAGTTCTTC CASGLGDSGGDEQFF
. TRBJ2-7 TRBV11-2 TRBD1 TGTGCCAGCAGGGTAGCCGGGACAGGGTCCTACGAGCAGTACTTC CASRVAGTGSYEQYF
few TRBJ2-3 TRBV6-2/TRBV6-3 . TGTGCCAGCAGTTACTCGAGACTAGTTACAGATACGCAGTATTTT CASSYSRLVTDTQYF
. TRBJ2-1 TRBV19 TRBD1 TGTGCCAGTAGTATGGACAGGGCCTGGGATGAGCAGTTCTTC CASSMDRAWDEQFF
. TRBJ1-6 TRBV7-9 TRBD1 TGTGCCAGCAGCTTCGACAGGGGGTATCGATCACCCCTCCACTTT CASSFDRGYRSPLHF
. TRBJ1-2 TRBV27 . TGTGCCAGCAGTCCCCAGGTTCCAGGGGATGGCTACACCTTC CASSPQVPGDGYTF
once TRBJ1-1 TRBV3-1/TRBV3-2 . TGTGCCAGCAGCCAAGCCCGAGACAGCCCTGGTGAAGCTTTCTTT CASSQARDSPGEAFF
. TRBJ2-2 TRBV2 . TGTGCCCGGGGCGGAGGGACAGACCTCACCGGGGAGCTGTTTTTT CARGGGTDLTGELFF
. TRBJ2-7 TRBV18 . TGTGCCAGCTCTCCTTCCCGGACAGAGCCCTACGAGCAGTACTTC CASSPSRTEPYEQYF
. TRBJ1-1 TRBV11-2 TRBD1 TGTGCCAGCAGCTTAATTACGGGGAAGGGGGCGGGGGAAGCTTTCTTT CASSLITGKGAGEAFF
few TRBJ1-1 TRBV4-1 . TGCGCCAGCAGGAGTCTGTACACTGAAGCTTTCTTT CASRSLYTEAFF
. TRBJ1-1 TRBV3-1/TRBV3-2 . TGTGCCAGCAGCCTCAACAGGGACACTGAAGCTTTCTTT CASSLNRDTEAFF
. TRBJ2-3 TRBV6-4 TRBD2 TGTGCCAGCAGTGATGCGGGAGAAGCAGATACGCAGTATTTT CASSDAGEADTQYF
. TRBJ1-1 TRBV20-1 . TGCAGTGCTGCCTGGGGGGGAGAGGCTTTCTTT CSAAWGGEAFF